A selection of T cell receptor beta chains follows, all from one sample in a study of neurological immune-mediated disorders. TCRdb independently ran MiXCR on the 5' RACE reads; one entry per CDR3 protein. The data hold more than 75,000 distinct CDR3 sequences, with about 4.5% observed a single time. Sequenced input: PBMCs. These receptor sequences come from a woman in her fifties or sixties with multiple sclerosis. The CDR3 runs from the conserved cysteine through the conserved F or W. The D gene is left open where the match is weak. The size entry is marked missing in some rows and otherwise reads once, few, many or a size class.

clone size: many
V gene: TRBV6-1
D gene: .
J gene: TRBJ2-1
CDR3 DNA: TGTGCCAGCAGTGAACCGGCCCCAGGGAAGTTCTTC
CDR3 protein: CASSEPAPGKFF

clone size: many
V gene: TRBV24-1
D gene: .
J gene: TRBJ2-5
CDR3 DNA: TGTGCCACCAGTCGACCTCGGTCCGGGGAAGGTGAGACCCAGTACTTC
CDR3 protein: CATSRPRSGEGETQYF

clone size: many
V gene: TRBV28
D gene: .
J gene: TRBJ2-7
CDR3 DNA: TGTGCCAGCAGTTTCGATGTCGGGCAGTCCTACGAGCAGTACTTC
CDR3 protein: CASSFDVGQSYEQYF

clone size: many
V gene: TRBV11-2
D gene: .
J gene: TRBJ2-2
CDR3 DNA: TGTGCCAGCAGCGCTGGGGTCCGTGCTCCAACTGGGGAGCTGTTTTTT
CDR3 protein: CASSAGVRAPTGELFF

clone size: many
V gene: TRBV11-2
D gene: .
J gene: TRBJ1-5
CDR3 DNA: TGTGCCAGCAGATTAGACGGTGTTTCAAGACGCAATCAGCCCCAGCATTTT
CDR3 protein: CASRLDGVSRRNQPQHF

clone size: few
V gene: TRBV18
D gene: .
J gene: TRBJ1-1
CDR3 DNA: TGTGCCAGCTCACCCTCAGGACAGTACACTGAAGCTTTCTTT
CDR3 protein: CASSPSGQYTEAFF

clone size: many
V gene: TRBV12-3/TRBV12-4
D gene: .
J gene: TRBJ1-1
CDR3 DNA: TGTGCCAGCAGTCCGGTCACGGACACTGAAGCTTTCTTT
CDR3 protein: CASSPVTDTEAFF

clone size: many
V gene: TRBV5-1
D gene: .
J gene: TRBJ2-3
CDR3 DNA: TGCGCCAGCAGCTGGAGGGACTCGGCAGATACGCAGTATTTT
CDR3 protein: CASSWRDSADTQYF

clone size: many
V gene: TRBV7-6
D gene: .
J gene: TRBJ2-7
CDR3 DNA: TGTGCCAGCAGCTTTTACAGGGAGGCTGGGGGCGAGCAGTACTTC
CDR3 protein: CASSFYREAGGEQYF

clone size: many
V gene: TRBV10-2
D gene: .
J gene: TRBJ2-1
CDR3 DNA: TGCGCCAGCAGCCTTCTCGCTGAGCAGTTCTTC
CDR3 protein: CASSLLAEQFF

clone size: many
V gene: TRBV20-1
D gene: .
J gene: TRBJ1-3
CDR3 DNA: TGCAGTGCTAGCCGTCACTCTGGAAACACCATATATTTT
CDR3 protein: CSASRHSGNTIYF

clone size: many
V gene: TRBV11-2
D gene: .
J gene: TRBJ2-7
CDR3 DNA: TGTGCCAGCAGCCCCTTGTCTGGGCCCCTTATCAACGAGCAGTACTTC
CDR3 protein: CASSPLSGPLINEQYF

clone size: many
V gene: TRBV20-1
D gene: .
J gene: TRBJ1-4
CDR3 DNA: TGCAGTGCCAGCCGGGGACCAAATGAAAAACTGTTTTTT
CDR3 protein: CSASRGPNEKLFF

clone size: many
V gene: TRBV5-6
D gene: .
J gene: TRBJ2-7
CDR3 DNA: TGTGCCAGCAGCTCGTCTCGGACCCGGACACCCGACACCTACGAGCAGTACTTC
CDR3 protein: CASSSSRTRTPDTYEQYF

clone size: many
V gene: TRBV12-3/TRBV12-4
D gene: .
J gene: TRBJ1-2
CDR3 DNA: TGTGCCAGCAGTGAAGCCGGACAACATGGCTACACCTTC
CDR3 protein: CASSEAGQHGYTF

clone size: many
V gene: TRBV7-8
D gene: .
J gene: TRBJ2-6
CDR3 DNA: TGTGCCAGCAGCTTAGCGCTTGTTTTTGGGGCCAACGTCCTGACTTTC
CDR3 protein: CASSLALVFGANVLTF

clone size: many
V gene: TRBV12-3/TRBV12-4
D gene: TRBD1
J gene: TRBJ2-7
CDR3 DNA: TGTGCCAGCAGTTTAGGTGACAGGGTGGGCGAGCAGTACTTC
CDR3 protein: CASSLGDRVGEQYF

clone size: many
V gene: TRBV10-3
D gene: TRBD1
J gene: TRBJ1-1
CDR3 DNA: TGTGCCATCAGTGAGAGACCGGGACAGGGTTACACTGAAGCTTTCTTT
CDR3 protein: CAISERPGQGYTEAFF

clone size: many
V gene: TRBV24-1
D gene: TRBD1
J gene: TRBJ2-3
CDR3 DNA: TGTGCCACCAGTGATTCCGGACAGGGCACAGATACGCAGTATTTT
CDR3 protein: CATSDSGQGTDTQYF

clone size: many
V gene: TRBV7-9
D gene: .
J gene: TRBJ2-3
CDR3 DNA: TGTGCCAGCAGCCCTGACCCTGGGGCAGATACGCAGTATTTT
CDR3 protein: CASSPDPGADTQYF

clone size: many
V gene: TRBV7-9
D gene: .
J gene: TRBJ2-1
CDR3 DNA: TGTGCCAGCAGCCGAGGGTTAGTCGACAATGAGCAGTTCTTC
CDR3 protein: CASSRGLVDNEQFF

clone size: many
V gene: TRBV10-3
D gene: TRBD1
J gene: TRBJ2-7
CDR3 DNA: TGTGCATCAGGGGGCTTCGAGCAGTACTTC
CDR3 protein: CASGGFEQYF

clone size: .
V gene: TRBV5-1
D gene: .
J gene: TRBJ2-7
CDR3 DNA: TGCGCCAGCAGACGAGGGACCGAAGGTTCCTACGAGCAGTACTTC
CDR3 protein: CASRRGTEGSYEQYF